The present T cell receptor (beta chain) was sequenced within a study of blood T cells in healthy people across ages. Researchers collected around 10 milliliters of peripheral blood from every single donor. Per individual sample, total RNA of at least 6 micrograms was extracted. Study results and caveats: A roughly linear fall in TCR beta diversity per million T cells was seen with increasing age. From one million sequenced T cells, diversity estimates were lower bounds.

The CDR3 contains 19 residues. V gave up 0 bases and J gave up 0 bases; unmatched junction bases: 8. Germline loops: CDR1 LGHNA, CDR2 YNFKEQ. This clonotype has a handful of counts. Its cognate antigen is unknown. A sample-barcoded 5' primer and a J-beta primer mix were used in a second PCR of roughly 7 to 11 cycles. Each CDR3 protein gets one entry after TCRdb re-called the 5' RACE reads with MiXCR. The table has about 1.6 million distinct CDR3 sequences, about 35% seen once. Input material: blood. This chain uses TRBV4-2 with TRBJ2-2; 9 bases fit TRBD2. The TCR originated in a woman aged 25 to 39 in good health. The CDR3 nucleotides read TGTGCCAGCAGCCAAGAGGTTTCGGCTAGCGGGGCGAACACCGGGGAGCTGTTTTTT. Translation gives CASSQEVSASGANTGELFF.